One T cell receptor beta chain is described in this entry. What it binds is unknown. These data originate in a study of shared clonotypes between healthy human individuals. Sorted-subset replicate PCR reactions contained roughly 210 ng DNA, corresponding to about 30,000 T cell genomes. Only in-frame clones appear in the TCRdb table, and some are missing; sequencing was by immunoSEQ multiplex PCR. The sample includes 1.5 million to 2.5 million clones, about 95% of them seen just once. V dropped 3 bases and J dropped 0 bases, with 13 bases sitting between them. The length of the CDR3 is 15 residues. Germline V lookup: CDR1 SGHNT, CDR2 YYREEE (reference sequence). Naive CD8 populations comprised CD45RO-negative cells positively selected for CCR7, excluding terminally differentiated effector memory CD45RA+ cells. Regarding the study as a whole: The study drew on few donors, limiting represented genetic and exposure-history diversity. On the whole, naive subsets had larger estimated richness than memory subsets had. Sharing across four donors was seen in 4% to 6.5% of naive CD4 clonotypes.

This chain connects TRBV5-4 to TRBJ2-7; D may be TRBD1 (7 bases). The receptor was isolated from a man aged 18 to 30 in good health. Material: naive CD8+ T cells sorted from blood. The CDR3 loop reads CASSYRQGGSYEQYF. The DNA of the CDR3 is TGTGCCAGCAGCTACCGACAGGGAGGCTCCTACGAGCAGTACTTC.